These 26 T cell receptor beta chains were all obtained from the same sample, sequenced in a study of blood T cell repertoires in COVID-19 (dated by TCRdb to about 2020). The method was the immunoSEQ multiplex PCR assay. TCRdb mirrors the immuneACCESS table, restricted to in-frame sequences. Some clones are absent from its copies; in checked studies, under half trace to an unresolved V gene, and the reason for the others is unknown. A total of over 75,000 clones appear in this sample, 65% to 90% of them only once. About 22% of the sample is held by the ten biggest clonotypes. Sequences were obtained from peripheral blood. The source is a woman in her 50s with acute or convalescent COVID-19.

V gene TRBV5-6 combines with J gene TRBJ1-2; D is unclear. V dropped 0 bases and J dropped 4 bases, with 4 bases sitting between them. Germline CDR1 SGHDT, CDR2 YYEEEE. There are 12 residues in the CDR3. CDR3 bases: TGTGCCAGCAGCTTGGACAGCTATGGCTACACCTTC. It codes for CASSLDSYGYTF.

This rearrangement joins TRBV7-9 to TRBJ2-3; 8 bases are shared with TRBD2. The CDR3 has 15 amino acids. Germline trimming cut 5 bases from V and 5 bases from J; bases unmatched to any gene: 9. Germline CDR1 and CDR2: SEHNR and FQNEAQ (reference sequence). CDR3 region: CASSHPTGGIDTQYF. The CDR3 DNA sequence: TGTGCCAGCAGCCATCCCACGGGAGGGATAGATACGCAGTATTTT.

This chain links TRBV20-1 with TRBJ2-3, with D possibly matching TRBD2 (6 bases). This CDR3 is built from 14 residues. Between the trimmed V and J ends, which lost 3 bases and 1 base, there was a span of 11 bases. Germline-derived CDR1 and CDR2 are DFQATT and SNEGSKA (reference sequence). The CDR3 DNA is TGCAGTGCTAGTATAACGGGAGGCACAGATACGCAGTATTTT. This translates into CSASITGGTDTQYF.

The chain combines TRBV25-1 with TRBJ1-2, with D possibly being TRBD1 (5 bases). V was trimmed by 3 bases and J by 1 base, leaving 9 bases between them. Germline-derived CDR1 and CDR2 are MGHDK and SYGVNS. The CDR3 consists of 14 residues. The CDR3, as DNA: TGTGCCAGCAGTGACCCGACAGTTAACTATGGCTACACCTTC. Residues: CASSDPTVNYGYTF.

This sequence joins TRBV28 and TRBJ1-1; D might be TRBD1 (5 bases). Germline-derived CDR1 and CDR2 are MDHEN and SYDVKM. The ends were cut back, 10 bases at V and 0 bases at J, with 15 bases in the middle. The CDR3 contains 14 residues. For the CDR3, the DNA is TGTGCCACGACAATGGACAAACTGAACACTGAAGCTTTCTTT. Its protein product is CATTMDKLNTEAFF. Full variable domain (outside the CDR3, taken from reference TRBV28 and TRBJ1-1): DVKVTQSSRYLVKRTGEKVFLECVQDMDHENMFWYRQDPGLGLRLIYFSYDVKMKEKGDIPEGYSVSREKKERFSLILESASTNQTSMYLCATTMDKLNTEAFFGQGTRLTVV.

The chain employs TRBV18 and TRBJ2-7, with 7 bases matching TRBD1. The length of the CDR3 is 15 residues. Germline V gene data show CDR1 as KGHSH and CDR2 as LQKENI. The V segment lost 0 bases and the J segment 6 bases; nucleotides outside the gene matches: 8. Here the CDR3 reads CASSPPKGGKVEQYF. The CDR3 DNA sequence: TGTGCCAGCTCACCACCGAAAGGGGGCAAAGTCGAGCAGTACTTC.

The chain carries TRBV28 and TRBJ1-2, with 7 nucleotides matching TRBD1. The CDR3 sequence is 13 residues long. CDR1 and CDR2 (germline): MDHEN, SYDVKM. Trimming took 3 bases from V and 8 from J; bases not matched to a gene: 6. The CDR3 region is CASSFEGARGYTF. For the CDR3, the DNA is TGTGCCAGCAGTTTCGAGGGGGCGCGGGGCTACACCTTC.

The chain employs TRBV5-8 and TRBJ1-1; D is ambiguous. The germline CDR1 and CDR2 sequences are SGHTS and YDEGEE. Trimming left V 4 bases short and J 6 bases short, with 7 bases between. CDR3 length equals 11 residues. Written as DNA, the CDR3 is TGTGCCAGCAGCCACCGAGCTGAAGCTTTCTTT. It codes for CASSHRAEAFF.

The chain links TRBV3-1 (or the pseudogene TRBV3-2) to TRBJ2-2; D not certain. The CDR3 extends over 13 amino acids. Trimming stripped 0 bases from V and 6 bases from J, with 5 bases between. The germline V gene has CDR1 LGHDT and CDR2 YNNKEL (reference sequence). The CDR3 loop reads CASSQDYAGELFF. The DNA of the CDR3 is TGTGCCAGCAGCCAAGATTATGCCGGGGAGCTGTTTTTT.

The V call is TRBV7-9, the J call TRBJ1-6; D may be TRBD1 (5 bases). Germline assignment: CDR1 SEHNR and CDR2 FQNEAQ (reference sequence). V was shortened by 1 base and J by 2 bases, with 6 bases between the two germline ends. The CDR3 is 15 amino acids. The CDR3 bases are TGTGCCAGCAGCTTAGGGACAACCTATAATTCACCCCTCCACTTT. Its protein product is CASSLGTTYNSPLHF.

The genes are TRBV21-1 and TRBJ1-5; TRBD1, the D gene given by the table, was not confirmed from the DNA. TRBV21-1 is deemed a pseudogene. CDR3 size: 16 residues. For the CDR3, the DNA is TGTGCCAGCATCCATCCCAGGGTACCCAGCAATCAGCCCCAGCATTTT. The encoded protein is CASIHPRVPSNQPQHF.

CDR3 nucleotides: TGTGCCAGCAGCCAGGGACTGGCCTACGAGCAGTACTTC. This encodes CASSQGLAYEQYF. This chain joins TRBV7-3 and TRBJ2-7, with a weak D call TRBD2 (6 bases). Trimming stripped 5 bases from V and 2 bases from J, with 10 bases between. Germline CDR1 is SGHTA and CDR2 is FQGTGA. This CDR3 comprises 13 residues. Full variable domain (remainder filled in from reference TRBV7-3 and TRBJ2-7): GAGVSQTPSNKVTEKGKYVELRCDPISGHTALYWYRQSLGQGPEFLIYFQGTGAADDSGLPNDRFFAVRPEGSVSTLKIQRTERGDSAVYLCASSQGLAYEQYFGPGTRLTVT.

This clone was recorded a few times. V gene TRBV18 combines with J gene TRBJ2-7; 14 bases are shared with TRBD2. Trimming removed 2 bases from V and 2 bases from J; junction bases left unmatched: 8. The CDR3 runs 18 residues. CDR1 is KGHSH and CDR2 is LQKENI in the germline V gene. This CDR3 is CASSPTQGLAGAAYEQYF. Here the CDR3 DNA reads TGTGCCAGCTCACCAACCCAGGGACTAGCGGGAGCTGCCTACGAGCAGTACTTC.

The gene calls are TRBV6-2 or TRBV6-3 and TRBJ2-1, with 9 bases aligning to TRBD2. This CDR3 has 17 residues. CDR1 and CDR2 (germline): MNHEY, SVGEGT. J lost 0 bases, V lost 6 bases, and 9 bases had no gene match. CDR3 DNA: TGTGCCAGCAGACCTACGAAGCGGGGGGCCTCCTACAATGAGCAGTTCTTC. This translates into CASRPTKRGASYNEQFF.

The V and J genes are TRBV19 and TRBJ1-1, with no clear D. Per germline, CDR1 LNHDA and CDR2 SQIVND (reference sequence). This CDR3 is 13 amino acids long. V lost 2 bases to trimming and J lost 4 bases, with 8 bases between them. CDR3 DNA: TGTGCCAGTAGTATACGAGGGCCCACTGAAGCTTTCTTT. Protein product: CASSIRGPTEAFF.

The chain carries TRBV5-5 and TRBJ1-5; D unresolved. The germline CDR1 and CDR2 sequences are SGHKS and YYEKEE (reference sequence). The germline V and J ends were trimmed by 2 bases and 5 bases, with 8 bases remaining between them. This CDR3 comprises 13 residues. The CDR3 loop reads CASSFARDQPQHF. Written as DNA, the CDR3 is TGTGCCAGCAGCTTTGCGCGAGATCAGCCCCAGCATTTT.

The genes are TRBV6-2 or TRBV6-3 and TRBJ1-2; tentatively, D is TRBD1 (5 bases). The CDR3 totals 12 residues. V gave up 4 bases and J gave up 7 bases, with 10 bases separating them. Per germline, CDR1 MNHEY and CDR2 SVGEGT. CDR3 nucleotides: TGTGCCAGCAGTTCCGCAGGGTTTGGCTACACCTTC. Its translation is CASSSAGFGYTF.

The V call is TRBV5-4, the J call TRBJ2-7, with TRBD1 as a possible D gene (5 bases). CDR3 size: 15 residues. From germline, CDR1 is SGHNT and CDR2 YYREEE (reference sequence). V was trimmed by 3 bases and J by 1 base, leaving 14 bases between them. The CDR3 DNA reads TGTGCCAGCAGCTCAACAGGTATTGGGTCCTACGAGCAGTACTTC. Residues: CASSSTGIGSYEQYF.

This clone was counted once. This chain connects TRBV5-4 to TRBJ2-7, with 9 bases fitting TRBD2. This CDR3 has 15 amino acids. Germline CDR1 SGHNT, CDR2 YYREEE (reference sequence). V trimming: 4 bases; J trimming: 5 bases; junction bases outside the gene matches: 10. CDR3 sequence (DNA): TGTGCCAGCAGCCTAAGCGGGAGGCAAGTTAACGAGCAGTACTTC. This translates into CASSLSGRQVNEQYF.

This clone occurred once. The chain uses TRBV5-1 and TRBJ2-5, with a tentative D call TRBD2 (6 bases). CDR1 is SGHRS and CDR2 is YFSETQ in the germline V gene. With 3 bases removed from V and 2 bases from J, the gap between germline ends came to 11 bases. CDR3 size: 14 residues. CDR3 sequence: CASSSGLPQETQYF. The CDR3 DNA follows: TGCGCCAGCAGCTCGGGACTTCCACAAGAGACCCAGTACTTC.

The V and J genes are TRBV3-1 (or the pseudogene TRBV3-2) and TRBJ1-2; TRBD1 is a possible D gene (5 bases). The CDR3 consists of 15 residues. The ends were cut back, 0 bases at V and 7 bases at J, with 15 bases in the middle. Germline V gene sequence: CDR1 LGHDT, CDR2 YNNKEL (reference sequence). The CDR3 spells CASSQDPGQKGGYTF. The CDR3 coding sequence is TGTGCCAGCAGCCAAGACCCAGGGCAGAAAGGTGGCTACACCTTC.

This chain connects TRBV5-1 to TRBJ2-7; D possibly corresponds to TRBD2 (6 bases). The CDR3 contains 15 residues. V was trimmed by 0 bases and J by 2 bases, leaving 12 bases between them. Germline assignment: CDR1 SGHRS and CDR2 YFSETQ. Here the CDR3 DNA reads TGCGCCAGCAGCTTGGATGGCGGGGACGCCTACGAGCAGTACTTC. It is translated as CASSLDGGDAYEQYF.

The gene calls are TRBV9 and TRBJ1-2, with a possible D match to TRBD1 (5 bases). The CDR3 totals 12 residues. V lost 6 bases and J 2 bases, leaving 8 bases between the germline ends. Germline V CDR1 and CDR2: SGDLS, YYNGEE. The CDR3 DNA reads as TGTGCCAGCAAGGGGAACAACTATGGCTACACCTTC. This gives the protein CASKGNNYGYTF.

The chain has TRBV30 and TRBJ2-7, with 7 bases identical to TRBD1. CDR1 and CDR2 (germline): GTSNPN, SVGIG (reference sequence). Trimming took 1 base from V and 7 from J; bases not matched to a gene: 13. CDR3 length: 15 residues. Written as DNA, the CDR3 is TGTGCCTGGAGTGCCGAGACAGGGTACTCTATTGAGCAGTACTTC. Protein: CAWSAETGYSIEQYF.

The genes are TRBV28 and TRBJ1-2; TRBD1 is a possible D gene (5 bases). The V gene's germline CDR1 is MDHEN and CDR2 SYDVKM. The V gene lost 8 bases and the J gene lost 7 bases, with 20 bases spanning the gap. This CDR3 is 14 amino acids long. The CDR3 loop reads CASGATAPSPGYTF. In nucleotides, the CDR3 is TGTGCCAGCGGGGCCACGGCCCCTTCTCCTGGCTACACCTTC.

V and J are TRBV3-1 (or the pseudogene TRBV3-2) and TRBJ2-7; 8 bases match TRBD2. The length of the CDR3 is 18 residues. V lost 4 bases and J lost 2; bases outside the gene matches: 16. Germline CDR1 reads LGHDT; CDR2 reads YNNKEL (reference sequence). CDR3 in DNA: TGTGCCAGCAGCCGGGGGGAGTTAAGACTAGCGAGACCCTACGAGCAGTACTTC. Residues: CASSRGELRLARPYEQYF.